The clone carrying this T cell receptor (beta chain) was seen a few times. Its antigen is not identified. The data derive from a study of vaccination and CD4 T cells after COVID-19. The Oncomine TCR Beta short-read assay was applied to DNA of cultured CD4+ T cells. Each CDR3 protein gets one entry after TCRdb re-called the PCR reads with MiXCR. The sample contains 20,000 to 25,000 distinct CDR3 sequences, about 46% of which appear only once. This sample's time point: late sampling 161 to 241 days after vaccination in three convalescent patients. The treatment denotes: roughly ten-day PBMC culture with coronavirus spike peptide pools or control peptides (ViraFEST assay). The CDR3 consists of 13 residues. Trimming removed 3 bases at V and 5 bases at J, with 9 bases between. CDR1 and CDR2 from the germline V gene are SEHNR and FQNEAQ (reference sequence).

This clonotype was obtained from a human donor who had recovered from COVID-19. The V call is TRBV7-9, the J call TRBJ2-3; tentatively, D is TRBD2 (5 bases). Sequenced here: CD4+ T cells from blood, cultured in vitro, sampled about 7 months after SARS-CoV-2 vaccination. This CDR3 is CASSFTSGDTQYF. CDR3 nucleotides: TGTGCCAGCAGCTTCACTAGTGGAGATACGCAGTATTTT.